The 13 T cell receptor beta chains below were found in one sample sequenced in a study of blood T cell repertoires in COVID-19. Sequencing was performed with immunoSEQ multiplex PCR; in TCRdb, only in-frame clones are kept and a portion is missing. The sample lists 150,000 to 250,000 clones, roughly 77% occurring once. The sequenced sample consisted of peripheral blood. These receptors were collected from a woman between 40 and 50 years old with COVID-19, enrolled during active disease.

This sequence joins TRBV5-1 and TRBJ2-5; weak D call: TRBD1 (6 bases). Per the germline V gene, CDR1 is SGHRS and CDR2 is YFSETQ. The length of the CDR3 is 15 residues. V was trimmed by 1 base and J by 6 bases, leaving 16 bases between them. The CDR3: CASSLLSQGTKTQYF. The CDR3 DNA is TGCGCCAGCAGCTTGTTATCCCAGGGGACGAAGACCCAGTACTTC.

The chain combines TRBV7-2 with TRBJ1-1, with 9 bases that match TRBD1. The V gene's germline CDR1 is SGHTA and CDR2 FQGNSA. This CDR3 region has 15 residues. Trimming at V came to 5 bases and at J to 1 base, leaving 5 bases not matched to a gene. DNA of the CDR3: TGTGCCAGCAGCAGGAGGACAGGGGAGAACACTGAAGCTTTCTTT. This translates into CASSRRTGENTEAFF.

This clone appeared a few times. The genes are TRBV11-2 and TRBJ1-1; possibly TRBD1 for D (5 bases). CDR1 and CDR2 from the germline V gene are SGHAT and FQNNGV. This CDR3 has 14 amino acids. The ends were cut back, 2 bases at V and 5 bases at J, with 12 bases in the middle. The CDR3 bases are TGTGCCAGCAGCTTATATATCAGGGTGACTGAAGCTTTCTTT. Its translation: CASSLYIRVTEAFF.

The chain combines TRBV19 with TRBJ2-1; TRBD2 matches 7 bases. The CDR3 extends over 17 amino acids. V lost 0 bases and J lost 6; bases outside the gene matches: 11. Looked up from germline, CDR1 is LNHDA and CDR2 is SQIVND (reference sequence). This chain's CDR3 is CASSIDLGGSGLNEQFF. In nucleotides, the CDR3 is TGTGCCAGTAGTATAGACTTGGGCGGGAGTGGGCTCAATGAGCAGTTCTTC.

The chain recombines TRBV9 with TRBJ2-3; D possibly corresponds to TRBD2 (5 bases). CDR1 and CDR2 (germline): SGDLS, YYNGEE. The length of the CDR3 is 16 residues. V dropped 4 bases and J dropped 1 base, with 16 bases sitting between them. The CDR3 reads CASSPPGWWGTDTQYF. The CDR3 bases are TGTGCCAGCAGCCCCCCGGGGTGGTGGGGCACAGATACGCAGTATTTT.

This chain joins TRBV7-3 and TRBJ1-2; tentatively, D is TRBD1 (5 bases). This CDR3 contains 14 residues. Per germline, CDR1 SGHTA and CDR2 FQGTGA. Trimming cost V 5 bases and J 4 bases, with 14 bases left between them. The CDR3 is CASSPQGGGYGYTF. The DNA for the CDR3 is TGTGCCAGCAGCCCGCAGGGCGGTGGCTATGGCTACACCTTC.

There are a few counts of this clone. This sample includes further DNA sequences coding for the same CDR3. The V gene is TRBV28, the J gene TRBJ1-4; a weak D match, TRBD1 (5 bases). This CDR3 is built from 14 residues. The V end lost 3 bases, the J end lost 4 bases, and 9 bases lay between the germline ends. Germline assignment: CDR1 MDHEN and CDR2 SYDVKM. CDR3 in DNA: TGTGCCAGCAGTTTTGCGGGGGTTAATGAAAAACTGTTTTTT. Its protein is CASSFAGVNEKLFF.

The chain combines TRBV6-5 with TRBJ1-1; D not resolved. Trimming took 7 bases from V and 2 from J, leaving 14 bases between them. The germline V gene encodes CDR1 MNHEY and CDR2 SVGAGI. The CDR3 is made up of 14 amino acids. The CDR3 reads CASTVYSSNTEAFF. The CDR3 region has the DNA TGTGCCAGCACCGTCTATTCTTCAAACACTGAAGCTTTCTTT.

The chain is built from TRBV2 and TRBJ2-1, with D possibly matching TRBD1 (6 bases). Germline loops: CDR1 SNHLY, CDR2 FYNNEI. The CDR3 extends over 13 amino acids. V was shortened by 6 bases and J by 3 bases, with 9 bases between the two germline ends. The CDR3 region has the DNA TGTGCCAGCAGCATGACAGGCTACAATGAGCAGTTCTTC. It is translated as CASSMTGYNEQFF.

The rearrangement links TRBV15 to TRBJ2-4; a possible D gene is TRBD2 (6 bases). V gave up 8 bases and J gave up 7 bases, with 21 bases separating them. This CDR3 has 15 amino acids. In germline, CDR1 is LNHNV, CDR2 YYDKDF (reference sequence). DNA for the CDR3: TGTGCCACCGTTGAGGCGGCAGGGAGGTGGAACATTCAGTACTTC. As protein: CATVEAAGRWNIQYF.

This clone was seen only a few times. The chain recombines TRBV19 with TRBJ1-1, with TRBD1 matching over 7 bases. With 4 bases clipped from V and 0 bases from J, the junction kept 2 bases outside the gene matches. The germline V gene has CDR1 LNHDA and CDR2 SQIVND (reference sequence). This CDR3 spans 14 amino acids. In DNA form, the CDR3 reads TGTGCCAGTAGTACCAGGGGGGTGAACACTGAAGCTTTCTTT. Translation gives CASSTRGVNTEAFF. Full variable domain (rest looked up from reference TRBV19 and TRBJ1-1): DGGITQSPKYLFRKEGQNVTLSCEQNLNHDAMYWYRQDPGQGLRLIYYSQIVNDFQKGDIAEGYSVSREKKESFPLTVTSAQKNPTAFYLCASSTRGVNTEAFFGQGTRLTVV.

This clone has more than one count but fewer than ten. V is TRBV30 and J is TRBJ1-3; the D gene is possibly TRBD1 (5 bases). Germline values: CDR1 GTSNPN, CDR2 SVGIG (reference sequence). This CDR3 has 12 amino acids. With 0 bases removed from V and 9 bases from J, the gap between germline ends came to 9 bases. CDR3 nucleotide sequence: TGTGCCTGGAGTGTACGGGGGGGCACCATATATTTT. This codes for CAWSVRGGTIYF.

The chain employs TRBV24-1 and TRBJ2-5; 15 bases agree with TRBD2. Germline V gene sequence: CDR1 KGHDR, CDR2 SFDVKD. Trimming cost V 4 bases and J 5 bases; bases outside gene matches: 7. The CDR3 length is 17 residues. The CDR3 nucleotides read TGTGCCACCAGTGAGTGGACTAGCGGGAGGGAAGGGGAGACCCAGTACTTC. This gives the protein CATSEWTSGREGETQYF.